The TCR beta chain under discussion was sequenced for a study of T-cell reconstitution after alpha-beta-depleted transplantation in children (TCRdb year 2016). About the investigation overall: Using TCR repertoire profiling, the study followed T-cell immune reconstitution in a quantitative way in children after TCRalphabeta/CD19-depleted allogeneic hematopoietic cell transplantation. Broader findings and caveats from the paper: The apparently early alphabetaT-cell count recovery about two months after transplant was reportedly dependent on only several hundred rapidly expanded clones derived from non-depleted graft cells. Over subsequent months, a decline in hyperexpanded clone frequencies was noted, and after one year, T-cell counts and TCRbeta diversity were mostly ascribed to newly produced T cells. In some patients, the high TCRbeta diversity seen at day 60 was put down to recipient T cells and intrathymic progenitors that had survived conditioning.

The label giving this sample's treatment or condition can be read as: allogeneic hematopoietic cell transplantation with graft depleted of TCRalphabeta T cells and CD19 B cells. The transplant recipients were children given TCRalphabeta/CD19-depleted allogeneic hematopoietic cell grafts. Counted from cysteine to phenylalanine, this CDR3 has 17 amino acids. The DNA shown is the 51-base CDR3, in frame from base 1. After removal of 1 base from V and 4 bases from J, the junction retains 7 bases not matched to a gene. CDR1 and CDR2, looked up from the germline V gene (reference sequence), are LGHDT and YNNKEL. The library was made by PCR. Reads for this sample came from an Illumina HiSeq 2500. TCR libraries were prepared with molecular barcoding, using unique molecular identifiers to normalize TCRbeta repertoire quantification. Using fastp at Q25 and MiXCR, TCRdb reprocessed the public reads and kept productive beta chains. Each record represents a unique CDR3 protein, reported with the most common genes and DNA among its rows. Within this sample are roughly 100,000 distinct CDR3 sequences, with approximately 8% of them counted one time only. The ten top clones hold about 16% of the sample.

Only a few counts were recorded for this clonotype. The antigen it recognizes is unknown. No clone much larger than this one lies a single base away; base qualities are absent. The chain is assembled from TRBV3-1 and TRBJ2-5; 12 central bases correspond to TRBD2. The sequence came from a boy aged 2 to 9 with acute lymphoblastic leukemia, due to receive a stem cell transplant. The sample in question was PBMCs, obtained before TCRalphabeta/CD19-depleted stem cell transplant. The DNA sequence is given as TGTGCCAGCAGCCAAGGAGGGTCTAGCGGGGGGGTAGAGACCCAGTACTTC. This yields the protein CASSQGGSSGGVETQYF.